These 13 T cell receptor beta chains share one sample of origin, sequenced in a study of shared clonotypes between healthy human individuals. Using immunoSEQ multiplex PCR, the repertoire was profiled, and TCRdb retains in-frame clones only, with some absent. Here the sample spans about half a million clones, roughly 80% being singletons. Sequenced sample: PBMCs. The receptors here all came from a woman aged 40 to 50 in good health. Some clones in this sample may be carry-over from other donors' samples.

The chain joins TRBV27 to TRBJ2-5, with 8 bases aligning to TRBD2. Unmatched junction bases numbered 4, after V lost 5 bases and J lost 5 bases. The CDR3 spans 13 residues. Germline lookup yields CDR1 MNHEY and CDR2 SMNVEV (reference sequence). The CDR3 loop reads CASSTRGGETQYF. The CDR3 region has the DNA TGTGCCAGCAGTACCCGGGGGGGTGAGACCCAGTACTTC.

The sample holds a few counts of this clone. The J gene is TRBJ2-1, the V gene TRBV11-3, with 9 bases aligning to TRBD1. The V and J ends lost 2 bases and 2 bases, in that order; junction bases with no gene match: 4. CDR1 and CDR2 from the germline V gene are SGHNT and YENEEA. The CDR3 runs to 16 residues. The DNA for the CDR3 is TGTGCCAGCAGCTTATCCGGGACAGGGACCTACAATGAGCAGTTCTTC. It codes for CASSLSGTGTYNEQFF. Drawing the rest from reference TRBV11-3 and TRBJ2-1, the complete variable domain is EAGVVQSPRYKIIEKKQPVAFWCNPISGHNTLYWYLQNLGQGPELLIRYENEEAVDDSQLPKDRFSAERLKGVDSTLKIQPAELGDSAVYLCASSLSGTGTYNEQFFGPGTRLTVL.

This clone was observed a single time. The V gene is TRBV25-1, the J gene TRBJ1-3; no definite D call. CDR1 MGHDK and CDR2 SYGVNS come from the germline V gene. V shed 1 base and J shed 0 bases, with 7 bases lying between them. The CDR3 length is 15 residues. Written as DNA, the CDR3 is TGTGCCAGCAGTGAATCGGCCCTCTCTGGAAACACCATATATTTT. Protein: CASSESALSGNTIYF.

This clone was seen ten or more times. The sample holds other DNA sequences that translate to the same CDR3. The rearrangement joins TRBV7-9 to TRBJ1-2; D possibly corresponds to TRBD1 (5 bases). Germline CDR1 and CDR2: SEHNR and FQNEAQ (reference sequence). The CDR3 covers 12 residues. Trimming left V 5 bases short and J 8 bases short, with 12 bases between. In DNA form, the CDR3 reads TGTGCCAGCAGCCGAGACAGTATCGGCTACACCTTC. Its protein is CASSRDSIGYTF.

Comments on this clone: A much larger clone differs by one base, so this may be a read error. The V and J genes are TRBV5-5 and TRBJ1-2; D unclear. Looked up from germline, CDR1 is SGHKS and CDR2 is YYEKEE (reference sequence). This CDR3 comprises 13 residues. The V and J ends lost 3 bases and 0 bases respectively, with 6 bases between them. CDR3 sequence: CASSSQPNYGYTF. The CDR3, as DNA: TGTGCCAGCAGCTCCCAGCCTAACTATGGCTACACCTTC.

The rearrangement joins TRBV30 to TRBJ2-1; TRBD2 agrees at 11 bases. V was clipped by 1 base and J by 4 bases; unmatched bases: 0. The CDR3 loop spans 14 amino acids. CDR1 is GTSNPN, CDR2 SVGIG, per germline (reference sequence). The CDR3 region is CAWSGLAGYNEQFF. The CDR3 DNA reads as TGTGCCTGGAGTGGACTAGCGGGGTACAATGAGCAGTTCTTC.

The chain couples TRBV5-4 to TRBJ2-7; TRBD2 aligns across 7 bases. V trimming: 4 bases; J trimming: 0 bases; junction bases outside the gene matches: 7. Germline CDR1 and CDR2: SGHNT and YYREEE (reference sequence). The CDR3 loop spans 15 amino acids. Here the CDR3 reads CASSRAGTNSYEQYF. CDR3 coding DNA: TGTGCCAGCAGCAGGGCCGGGACTAACTCCTACGAGCAGTACTTC.

In regard to this clone: A far bigger clonotype differs at one base, so this is likely a read error. The sample has other DNA sequences that encode this CDR3 too. This chain links TRBV6-4 with TRBJ2-3, with 8 bases aligning to TRBD2. CDR3 length: 14 amino acids. CDR1 and CDR2 from the germline V gene are MRHNA and SNTAGT. The junction had 6 bases not matched to a gene; V was cut back by 8 bases and J by 2 bases. Here the CDR3 reads CASGAGGSTDTQYF. CDR3 sequence (DNA): TGTGCCAGCGGTGCGGGAGGCTCCACAGATACGCAGTATTTT.

In the case of this clone: Since a far larger clone is one base different, this is likely a read error. Within the sample, other DNA sequences also encode this same CDR3. The V call is TRBV4-1, the J call TRBJ1-1, with 7 bases matching TRBD1. The CDR3 sequence is 14 residues long. Germline V gene data show CDR1 as MGHRA and CDR2 as YSYEKL. V lost 4 bases to trimming and J lost 5 bases; unmatched junction nucleotides: 7. CDR3 DNA: TGCGCCAGCAGCCGGACAGGAGCCAATACTGAAGCTTTCTTT. It specifies CASSRTGANTEAFF.

This clone came up once. This chain joins TRBV6-5 and TRBJ1-1, with D hard to call. Per the germline V gene, CDR1 is MNHEY and CDR2 is SVGAGI. Trimming removed 0 bases from V and 1 base from J, with 6 bases in between. The CDR3 is made up of 14 amino acids. The CDR3 DNA reads TGTGCCAGCAGTTACTCCGACACGAACACTGAAGCTTTCTTT. It is translated as CASSYSDTNTEAFF.

This clone has just a few counts. The V and J genes are TRBV10-1 and TRBJ2-1, with 7 bases identical to TRBD2. Trimming at V came to 0 bases and at J to 7 bases, leaving 12 bases not matched to a gene. Germline V gives CDR1 WNHNN, CDR2 SYGVQD (reference sequence). The CDR3 loop spans 17 amino acids. CDR3 sequence reads: CASSESPLAEMSNEQFF. CDR3 DNA: TGCGCCAGCAGTGAGTCCCCGCTAGCGGAAATGTCAAATGAGCAGTTCTTC.

The V call is TRBV11-2, the J call TRBJ1-5, with D unresolved. Germline V gene sequence: CDR1 SGHAT, CDR2 FQNNGV. This CDR3 has 11 amino acids. V lost 6 bases, J lost 7 bases, and 7 bases lay in between. This CDR3 is CASRSRQPQHF. In DNA, the CDR3 is TGTGCCAGCAGGTCAAGGCAGCCCCAGCATTTT. Complete variable domain (other parts from reference TRBV11-2 and TRBJ1-5): EAGVAQSPRYKIIEKRQSVAFWCNPISGHATLYWYQQILGQGPKLLIQFQNNGVVDDSQLPKDRFSAERLKGVDSTLKIQPAKLEDSAVYLCASRSRQPQHFGDGTRLSIL.

This clone was found a few times. Relative to the germline gene, one junction end is altered; a read error may explain this. The V and J genes are TRBV7-9 and TRBJ1-4; D gene ambiguous. This CDR3 is built from 13 residues. Germline CDR1 and CDR2: SEHNR and FQNEAQ (reference sequence). The CDR3 reads CASKMTTNEKLFF. CDR3 in DNA: TGTGCAAGCAAGATGACAACTAATGAAAAACTGTTTTTT.